This entry lists 5 T cell receptor beta chains sequenced from one sample in a study of regulatory T cells in long-lasting Graves disease (dated by TCRdb to the early 2020s). The library relied on multiplex PCR. The sequencer was an Illumina HiSeq 4000. CDR3 regions were amplified by Arm-PCR with iRepertoire HTBI primers to construct TCR beta libraries. In-frame beta chains were kept once TCRdb had trimmed the public reads at Q25 with fastp and called clones with MiXCR. Under each unique CDR3 protein, matching rows form one entry showing the most common genes and DNA. This sample lists hundreds of thousands of distinct CDR3 sequences; 16% were detected once. Of the sample, about 10% is held by the ten largest clones. Sample time point, as interpreted from the label and publication: newly diagnosed GD, antithyroid drugs for less than 3 months. For both TCR sequencing and RNA sequencing, RNA was extracted from PBMCs using TRIzol.

In addition, the sample was reused for a study of T cells in Graves' hyperthyroidism and ophthalmopathy.

Source: peripheral blood mononuclear cells (PBMCs), taken at new diagnosis, from a patient treated with antithyroid drugs. The receptors originated from a woman aged 25 to 39 with Graves disease. Donor details come from another sample of the same person, matched by shared clones.

This clonotype was recorded at least ten times. The chain carries TRBV28 and TRBJ2-5, with TRBD1 matching 9 bases. The germline CDR1 and CDR2 sequences are MDHEN and SYDVKM. J was trimmed by 5 bases and V by 5 bases; bases with no gene match: 12. This CDR3 spans 16 amino acids. The CDR3 coding sequence is TGTGCCAGCAGTCCTATCTCCGGGACAGGGACCGAGACCCAGTACTTC. This translates into CASSPISGTGTETQYF.

This clonotype was recorded only once. With a much larger clone just one base away, this may be a read error. The rearrangement joins TRBV5-5 to TRBJ2-7, with 8 bases fitting TRBD2. CDR3 length: 15 amino acids. J was trimmed by 2 bases and V by 5 bases; bases with no gene match: 9. Per germline, CDR1 SGHKS and CDR2 YYEKEE (reference sequence). The CDR3 loop reads CASSQLGLGPYEQYF. CDR3 coding DNA: TGTGCCAGCAGTCAGCTGGGACTAGGCCCCTACGAGCAGTACTTC.

This clonotype was seen repeatedly, ten times or more. The chain carries TRBV11-2 and TRBJ2-7; tentative D call: TRBD2 (6 bases). The ends were cut back, 5 bases at V and 3 bases at J, with 20 bases in the middle. CDR3 length equals 16 residues. Germline CDR1 is SGHAT and CDR2 is FQNNGV. CDR3 sequence: CASSRGTAGRYYEQYF. DNA for the CDR3: TGTGCCAGCAGCCGAGGAACTGCGGGAAGGTACTACGAGCAGTACTTC.

In its sample, this clonotype was seen many times. V and J are TRBV6-1 and TRBJ2-1; D could derive from TRBD1 or TRBD2 (6 bases each). CDR1 is MNHNS, CDR2 SASEGT, per germline. V was pared by 6 bases and J by 0 bases, with 15 bases between. This CDR3 has 16 residues. The chain's CDR3 is CASRDRYGSSYNEQFF. The CDR3 DNA reads as TGTGCCAGCAGAGACAGGTACGGGAGCTCCTACAATGAGCAGTTCTTC.

V is TRBV2 and J is TRBJ1-3; D unresolved. The CDR3 is made up of 11 amino acids. In germline, CDR1 is SNHLY, CDR2 FYNNEI. Trimming removed 6 bases from V and 6 bases from J, with 6 bases in between. CDR3 sequence reads: CASRLANTIYF. The DNA for the CDR3 is TGTGCCAGCAGACTAGCAAACACCATATATTTT.